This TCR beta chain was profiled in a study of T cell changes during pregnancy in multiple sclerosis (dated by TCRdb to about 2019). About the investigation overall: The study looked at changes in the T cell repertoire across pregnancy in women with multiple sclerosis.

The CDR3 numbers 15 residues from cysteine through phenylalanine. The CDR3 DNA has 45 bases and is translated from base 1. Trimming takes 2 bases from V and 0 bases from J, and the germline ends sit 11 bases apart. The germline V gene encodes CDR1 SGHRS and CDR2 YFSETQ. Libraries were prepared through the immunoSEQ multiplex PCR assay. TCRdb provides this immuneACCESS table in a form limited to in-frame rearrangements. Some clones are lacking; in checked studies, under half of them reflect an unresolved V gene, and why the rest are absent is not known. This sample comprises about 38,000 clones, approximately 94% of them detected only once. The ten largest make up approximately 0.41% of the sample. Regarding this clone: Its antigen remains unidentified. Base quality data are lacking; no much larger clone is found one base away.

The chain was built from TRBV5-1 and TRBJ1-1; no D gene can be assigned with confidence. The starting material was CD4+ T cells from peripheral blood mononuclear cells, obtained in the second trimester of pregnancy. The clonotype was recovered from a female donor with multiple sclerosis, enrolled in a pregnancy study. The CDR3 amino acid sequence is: CASSFDGVMNTEAFF. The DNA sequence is TGCGCCAGCAGCTTCGATGGAGTCATGAACACTGAAGCTTTCTTT.